Presented here are 27 T cell receptor beta chains from one specimen sequenced in a study of cytomegalovirus exposure and HLA in healthy donors. The PCR had 60 Vbeta and 13 Jbeta primers. Only in-frame clones appear in the TCRdb table, and some are missing; sequencing was by immunoSEQ multiplex PCR. This sample carries about 170,000 clones, approximately 80% of them seen once, and the ten largest clones take over 2.5%. Material for sequencing was PBMCs. The receptors come from a woman in her forties or fifties in good health and CMV-seropositive.

CDR3 DNA: TGCGCCAGCAGCTTGGACGGCGGGGGGAACACTGAAGCTTTCTTT. It yields the protein CASSLDGGGNTEAFF. The rearrangement links TRBV5-1 to TRBJ1-1, with D possibly TRBD1 on 5 matching bases. In germline, CDR1 is SGHRS, CDR2 YFSETQ. The CDR3 has 15 amino acids. Trimming took 0 bases from V and 1 from J, leaving 10 bases between them.

This clone was recorded a few times. The V gene is TRBV4-3, the J gene TRBJ1-1; D might be TRBD1 (5 bases). Germline V lookup: CDR1 LGHNA, CDR2 YSLEER. The ends were cut back, 0 bases at V and 12 bases at J, with 14 bases in the middle. CDR3 size: 13 residues. CDR3 in DNA: TGCGCCAGCAGCCAAGATGGGGCTAGGAAGACTTTCTTT. Its translation is CASSQDGARKTFF.

The J gene is TRBJ2-5, the V gene TRBV4-1; 7 bases line up with TRBD2. This CDR3 is 12 amino acids long. Germline V gene sequence: CDR1 MGHRA, CDR2 YSYEKL. V was pared by 1 base and J by 10 bases, with 3 bases of the junction left unmatched. The CDR3 region is CASSQGGGSQYF. CDR3 DNA: TGCGCCAGCAGCCAAGGAGGCGGGAGCCAGTACTTC.

The V gene is TRBV6-1, the J gene TRBJ1-4; tentatively, D is TRBD1 (6 bases). Germline V gene lookup returns CDR1 MNHNS and CDR2 SASEGT. The CDR3 has 15 amino acids. V lost 3 bases to trimming and J lost 6 bases, with 14 bases between them. As DNA, the CDR3 is TGTGCCAGCAGTGAGGGGGCAGGGGTACATGAAAAACTGTTTTTT. Translation gives CASSEGAGVHEKLFF.

The J gene is TRBJ1-1, the V gene TRBV7-2; D is perhaps TRBD1 (6 bases). V lost 6 bases, J lost 4 bases, and 15 bases lay in between. The CDR3 covers 14 residues. Germline V lookup: CDR1 SGHTA, CDR2 FQGNSA. The CDR3 coding sequence is TGTGCCAGCAGACCAACAGGGTTGAGCACTGAAGCTTTCTTT. Amino acids: CASRPTGLSTEAFF.

The chain couples TRBV7-2 to TRBJ2-1; 8 positions agree with TRBD1. Trimming cost V 7 bases and J 3 bases; bases outside gene matches: 8. This CDR3 comprises 15 residues. Germline V gene lookup returns CDR1 SGHTA and CDR2 FQGNSA. The CDR3 region is CASTADRGLYNEQFF. The DNA of the CDR3 is TGTGCCAGCACTGCAGACAGGGGCCTCTACAATGAGCAGTTCTTC.

The rearrangement links TRBV4-3 to TRBJ2-1, with 14 bases fitting TRBD2. V lost 2 bases to trimming and J lost 9 bases; unmatched junction nucleotides: 6. CDR1 is LGHNA, CDR2 YSLEER, per germline. The CDR3 covers 16 residues. Here the CDR3 reads CASSQPGLAGGGEQFF. The CDR3, as DNA: TGCGCCAGCAGCCAACCCGGACTAGCGGGGGGTGGTGAGCAGTTCTTC.

The genes are TRBV7-8 and TRBJ2-7, with a tentative D call TRBD2 (5 bases). Trimming removed 3 bases at V and 2 bases at J, with 11 bases between. Germline V gives CDR1 SGHVS, CDR2 FQNEAQ. CDR3 size: 14 residues. Here the CDR3 reads CASSLDDYTYEQYF. CDR3 nucleotides: TGTGCCAGCAGCTTGGACGACTACACCTACGAGCAGTACTTC.

The V gene is TRBV9, the J gene TRBJ1-4; D remains unclear. The CDR3 contains 18 residues. CDR1 is SGDLS, CDR2 YYNGEE, per germline. The V and J ends lost 0 bases and 4 bases respectively, with 19 bases between them. The CDR3 spells CASSVDPSMAADNEKLFF. CDR3 in DNA: TGTGCCAGCAGCGTAGACCCCTCTATGGCAGCGGATAATGAAAAACTGTTTTTT.

This clone was counted only a few times. This chain joins TRBV19 and TRBJ1-1, with 8 bases matching TRBD1. The length of the CDR3 is 13 residues. Germline CDR1 reads LNHDA; CDR2 reads SQIVND (reference sequence). Unmatched junction bases numbered 9, after V lost 8 bases and J lost 7 bases. The CDR3 sequence is CASVRTGYGEAFF. In nucleotides, the CDR3 is TGTGCCAGTGTCAGGACAGGGTATGGTGAAGCTTTCTTT.

This sequence joins TRBV30 and TRBJ1-2; maybe TRBD1 (5 bases). This CDR3 has 13 amino acids. Trimming stripped 4 bases from V and 6 bases from J, with 15 bases between. Germline-derived CDR1 and CDR2 are GTSNPN and SVGIG (reference sequence). Here the CDR3 reads CAWTPGLINGYTF. CDR3 sequence (DNA): TGTGCCTGGACCCCGGGACTAATAAATGGCTACACCTTC.

The V call is TRBV19, the J call TRBJ2-1; 12 nucleotides agree with TRBD2. The junction had 7 bases not matched to a gene; V was cut back by 5 bases and J by 5 bases. The CDR3 has 16 amino acids. Per the germline V gene, CDR1 is LNHDA and CDR2 is SQIVND (reference sequence). The CDR3 loop reads CASSVGLAGGNNEQFF. The CDR3 DNA reads as TGTGCCAGTAGTGTGGGTCTAGCGGGAGGGAACAATGAGCAGTTCTTC.

This clone was counted a few times. The chain carries TRBV30 and TRBJ2-7; D is ambiguous. Trimming pared 0 bases from V and 3 bases from J, leaving 6 bases between. Germline V gene lookup returns CDR1 GTSNPN and CDR2 SVGIG (reference sequence). The CDR3 has 12 amino acids. The CDR3 DNA reads TGTGCCTGGAGTGTTACCAGCTACGAGCAGTACTTC. It encodes CAWSVTSYEQYF.

This chain connects TRBV7-6 to TRBJ2-7; 12 nucleotides line up with TRBD2. Germline assignment: CDR1 SGHVS and CDR2 FNYEAQ. V lost 1 base and J lost 4; bases outside the gene matches: 11. The CDR3 extends over 18 amino acids. The CDR3 DNA reads TGTGCCAGCAGCTTAGGCCCCTCGGGGCTAGCGGGAGGGTACGAGCAGTACTTC. This encodes CASSLGPSGLAGGYEQYF.

The chain joins TRBV10-2 to TRBJ2-7, with 13 bases matching TRBD2. The CDR3 is 18 residues long. V lost 8 bases and J lost 2; bases outside the gene matches: 15. Germline CDR1 reads WSHSY; CDR2 reads SAAADI. The DNA of the CDR3 is TGCGCCAGCTTTAGTCCGGGACTAGCGGGGATAGGGACCTACGAGCAGTACTTC. It translates to CASFSPGLAGIGTYEQYF.

The gene calls are TRBV14 and TRBJ2-7; 7 positions match TRBD1. The CDR3 extends over 15 amino acids. J lost 2 bases, V lost 2 bases, and 6 bases had no gene match. Germline V gene lookup returns CDR1 SGHDN and CDR2 FVKESK. CDR3 coding DNA: TGTGCCAGCAGCCAAAGGAGGACAGGCCCCTACGAGCAGTACTTC. Its translation: CASSQRRTGPYEQYF.

This clone was observed at least ten times. The genes are TRBV7-2 and TRBJ2-1; possible D gene TRBD2, 6 bases. Germline V gives CDR1 SGHTA, CDR2 FQGNSA. The CDR3 totals 13 residues. V was pared by 5 bases and J by 6 bases, with 11 bases between. In nucleotides, the CDR3 is TGTGCCAGCAGCGACGGGACTCTCAATGAGCAGTTCTTC. Protein product: CASSDGTLNEQFF.

This sequence joins TRBV11-3 and TRBJ1-2; TRBD1 matches at 10 bases. The J segment lost 3 bases and the V segment lost 5 bases, leaving 9 bases of the junction unmatched. Germline V CDR1 and CDR2: SGHNT, YENEEA. The CDR3 is made up of 16 amino acids. The DNA for the CDR3 is TGTGCCAGCAGCCCTTACTCCGGGACAGGGGACTATGGCTACACCTTC. Encoded protein: CASSPYSGTGDYGYTF.

The chain links TRBV19 to TRBJ1-5, with a weak D call TRBD1 (5 bases). Trimming pared 5 bases from V and 0 bases from J, leaving 8 bases between. This CDR3 has 14 amino acids. Germline V gives CDR1 LNHDA, CDR2 SQIVND (reference sequence). The CDR3 reads CASSDSTSNQPQHF. The CDR3 nucleotides read TGTGCCAGTAGTGACAGTACTAGCAATCAGCCCCAGCATTTT.

The V and J genes are TRBV5-4 and TRBJ2-4; D possibly corresponds to TRBD1 (5 bases). Per germline, CDR1 SGHNT and CDR2 YYREEE (reference sequence). With 4 bases removed from V and 4 bases from J, the gap between germline ends came to 12 bases. This CDR3 has 14 amino acids. The CDR3 sequence: CASSRWGSKNIQYF. As DNA, the CDR3 is TGTGCCAGCAGCCGGTGGGGCAGTAAAAACATTCAGTACTTC.

Comments on this clone: Its ends do not fully match the called genes, so a read error is possible. V gene TRBV9 combines with J gene TRBJ2-6; TRBD1 matches at 9 bases. The germline CDR1 and CDR2 sequences are SGDLS and YYNGEE. This CDR3 is 18 amino acids long. CDR3 sequence: CASSVVGQGISGANGLTF. CDR3 nucleotide sequence: TGTGCCAGCAGCGTAGTGGGACAGGGAATCTCTGGGGCCAACGGCCTGACTTTC.

The V call is TRBV4-1, the J call TRBJ1-4, with a possible D match to TRBD1 (5 bases). V was clipped by 3 bases and J by 3 bases, with 17 bases between them. There are 17 residues in the CDR3. CDR1 is MGHRA and CDR2 is YSYEKL in the germline V gene. Here the CDR3 DNA reads TGCGCCAGCAGCCAGGCGGGGGGAGGTTTGGCTAATGAAAAACTGTTTTTT. Its protein product is CASSQAGGGLANEKLFF.

This clone has just one count. The gene calls are TRBV5-4 and TRBJ1-2; TRBD1 matches 11 bases. Per the germline V gene, CDR1 is SGHNT and CDR2 is YYREEE (reference sequence). The CDR3 contains 15 residues. The trim removed 4 bases at V and 5 bases at J, leaving 7 bases unmatched. CDR3 region: CASSGTGGEVYGYTF. As DNA, the CDR3 is TGTGCCAGCAGCGGGACAGGGGGTGAGGTATATGGCTACACCTTC.

V usage is TRBV5-4 and J usage is TRBJ2-5, with 8 bases fitting TRBD2. The J call is uncertain, as TRBJ2-7 better fits the DNA end. The CDR3 spans 14 residues. Germline CDR1 SGHNT, CDR2 YYREEE (reference sequence). The CDR3 reads CASSLELAVNEQYF. Written as DNA, the CDR3 is TGTGCCAGCAGCTTGGAACTAGCGGTTAACGAGCAGTACTTC.

This clone turned up a few times. The germline gene is not matched at one end of the junction; a read error may be the cause. The chain links TRBV5-4 to TRBJ2-6; possible D gene TRBD1, 5 bases. The germline V gene has CDR1 SGHNT and CDR2 YYREEE (reference sequence). The CDR3 contains 15 residues. CDR3 sequence (DNA): TGTGCCAGCAGCAGAAGCTCTGCTGGGGCCAACGGCCTGACTTTC. Translated, it gives CASSRSSAGANGLTF.

The V call is TRBV30, the J call TRBJ1-1, with D uncertain. V was pared by 0 bases and J by 1 base, with 15 bases between. CDR1 GTSNPN and CDR2 SVGIG come from the germline V gene (reference sequence). The CDR3 is 16 amino acids. DNA for the CDR3: TGTGCCTGGAGTGTACCACAGTTAGGTGGGAACACTGAAGCTTTCTTT. Translated: CAWSVPQLGGNTEAFF.

The J gene is TRBJ1-5, the V gene TRBV7-9, with 7 bases matching TRBD1. Losses at the gene ends were 5 bases for V and 0 bases for J; bases not matched to a gene: 1. Germline assignment: CDR1 SEHNR and CDR2 FQNEAQ (reference sequence). The CDR3 extends over 14 amino acids. CDR3 region: CASSGDSSNQPQHF. CDR3 coding DNA: TGTGCCAGCAGCGGGGACAGTAGCAATCAGCCCCAGCATTTT. Combining the CDR3 with reference TRBV7-9 and TRBJ1-5 gives the whole variable domain DTGVSQNPRHKITKRGQNVTFRCDPISEHNRLYWYRQTLGQGPEFLTYFQNEAQLEKSRLLSDRFSAERPKGSFSTLEIQRTEQGDSAMYLCASSGDSSNQPQHFGDGTRLSIL.